The clone carrying this T cell receptor (beta chain) occurred many times. Its antigen is undetermined. The cohort's ophthalmopathy patients, a group with duration under 3 months, had a Clinical Activity Score of at least 3 and a NOSPECS grade of at least 4. The data stem from a study of T cells in Graves' hyperthyroidism and ophthalmopathy. Study-level points and caveats: Before onset, by a median of approximately 6.8 months, the model predicted ophthalmopathy. Separation of ophthalmopathy from stable hyperthyroidism was achieved by a 13 V-J model.

Researchers amplified the TCR beta CDR3 regions from RNA transcripts. First-round RT-PCR of the TCR CDR3 relied on the HTBI primer set. TCRdb reprocessed the multiplex PCR reads with MiXCR, giving one entry per CDR3 protein. The table has about 640,000 distinct CDR3 sequences, 20% seen once. CDR3 length: 16 amino acids. The germline CDR1 and CDR2 sequences are DFQATT and SNEGSKA (reference sequence). V dropped 1 base and J dropped 6 bases, with 21 bases sitting between them. This rearrangement joins TRBV20-1 to TRBJ1-1; D is undetermined. The clonotype was recovered from a man aged 25-45 years with Graves' ophthalmopathy. The sequencing input was blood. The CDR3: CSARAPAGRFTAEAFF. The CDR3 DNA follows: TGCAGTGCTAGAGCCCCGGCAGGCCGCTTTACCGCTGAAGCTTTCTTT.